The clone carrying this T cell receptor (beta chain) was recorded once. These data belong to a study of blood T cell repertoires in COVID-19. Study overall: Researchers got acute and convalescent COVID-19 samples from the United States, Italy and Spain. PBMCs, B-cell-depleted T cells, or T cells provided the cDNA or gDNA that made up the material.

The authors' processing: Estimated nucleated cell counts came from reference gene primer amplification. Produced via immunoSEQ multiplex PCR; TCRdb's table is partial and in-frame only. The DNA gave D and trimming, while V, J and clone size come from that table. The sample has around 220,000 clones, nearly 90% seen once; the top ten hold around 2%. Germline V CDR1 and CDR2: GTSNPN, SVGIG (reference sequence). The CDR3 runs to 12 residues. V dropped 2 bases and J dropped 5 bases, with 8 bases sitting between them. Input material: peripheral blood. The chain combines TRBV30 with TRBJ2-3, with D unresolved. The source of this sequence is a woman aged 40 to 49 who had recovered from COVID-19. The CDR3 reads CAWSRTGDTQYF. CDR3 bases: TGTGCCTGGAGTCGTACGGGAGATACGCAGTATTTT.